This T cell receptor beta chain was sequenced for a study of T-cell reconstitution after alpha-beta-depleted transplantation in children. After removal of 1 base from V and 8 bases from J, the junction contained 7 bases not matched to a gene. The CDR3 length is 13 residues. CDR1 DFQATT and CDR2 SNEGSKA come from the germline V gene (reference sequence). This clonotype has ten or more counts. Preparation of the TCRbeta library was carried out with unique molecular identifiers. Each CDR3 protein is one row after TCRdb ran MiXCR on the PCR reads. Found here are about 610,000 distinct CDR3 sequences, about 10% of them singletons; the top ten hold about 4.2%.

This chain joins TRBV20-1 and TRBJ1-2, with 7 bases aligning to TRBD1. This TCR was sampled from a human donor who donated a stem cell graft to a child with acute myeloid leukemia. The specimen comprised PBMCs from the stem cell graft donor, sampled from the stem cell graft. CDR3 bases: TGCAGTGCTAGAGTTGAGGGGGCGCGGGGCTACACCTTC. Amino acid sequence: CSARVEGARGYTF.